This TCR beta chain is drawn from a study of blood T cell repertoires in COVID-19. This CDR3 has 13 residues. V was pared by 6 bases and J by 5 bases, with 11 bases between. In the authors' methods: Amplification of reference gene primers was used by the study to estimate nucleated cell counts. Only in-frame clones appear in the TCRdb table, and some are missing; sequencing was by immunoSEQ multiplex PCR. V, J and clone size are taken as reported in that table, and D and trimming were inferred from the DNA itself. Of tens of thousands of clones listed, around 90% were seen once; the top ten hold roughly 5.6%.

This TCR derives from a human donor in a cohort sampled during active COVID-19. The sequencing sample was made of peripheral blood. The genes are TRBV12-3 or TRBV12-4 and TRBJ2-1, with D perhaps matching TRBD1 (5 bases). The CDR3 DNA sequence: TGTGCCAGCAGACCGGACAACGACAATGAGCAGTTCTTC. Amino acid sequence: CASRPDNDNEQFF.